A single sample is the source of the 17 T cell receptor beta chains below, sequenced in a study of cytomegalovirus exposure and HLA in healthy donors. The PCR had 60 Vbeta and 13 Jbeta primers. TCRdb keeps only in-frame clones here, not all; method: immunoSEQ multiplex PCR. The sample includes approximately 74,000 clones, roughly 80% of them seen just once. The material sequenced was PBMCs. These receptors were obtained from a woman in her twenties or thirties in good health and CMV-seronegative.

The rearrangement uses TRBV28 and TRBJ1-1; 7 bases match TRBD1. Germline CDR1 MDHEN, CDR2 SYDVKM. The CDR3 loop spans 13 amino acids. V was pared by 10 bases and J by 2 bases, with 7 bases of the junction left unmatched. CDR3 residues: CATGTAVNTEAFF. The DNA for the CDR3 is TGTGCCACAGGGACAGCAGTAAACACTGAAGCTTTCTTT. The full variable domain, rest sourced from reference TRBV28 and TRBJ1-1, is DVKVTQSSRYLVKRTGEKVFLECVQDMDHENMFWYRQDPGLGLRLIYFSYDVKMKEKGDIPEGYSVSREKKERFSLILESASTNQTSMYLCATGTAVNTEAFFGQGTRLTVV.

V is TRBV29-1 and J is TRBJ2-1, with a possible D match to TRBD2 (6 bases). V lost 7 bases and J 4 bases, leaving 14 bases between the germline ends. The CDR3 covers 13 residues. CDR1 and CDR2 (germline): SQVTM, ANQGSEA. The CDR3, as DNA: TGCAGCGCACGGGGGAGACAATACAATGAGCAGTTCTTC. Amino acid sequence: CSARGRQYNEQFF.

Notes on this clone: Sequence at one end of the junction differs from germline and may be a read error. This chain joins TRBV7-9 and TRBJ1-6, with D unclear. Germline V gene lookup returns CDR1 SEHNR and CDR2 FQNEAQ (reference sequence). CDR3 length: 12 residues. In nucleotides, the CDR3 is TGTTCCAGCAGCTTCGGGGAATCACCCCTCCACTTT. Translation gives CSSSFGESPLHF.

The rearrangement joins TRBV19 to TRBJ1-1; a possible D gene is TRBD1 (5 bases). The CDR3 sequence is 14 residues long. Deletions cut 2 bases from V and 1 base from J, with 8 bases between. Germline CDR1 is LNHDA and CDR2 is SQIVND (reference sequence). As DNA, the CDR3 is TGTGCCAGTAGTATACCTGGACAGAACACTGAAGCTTTCTTT. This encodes CASSIPGQNTEAFF. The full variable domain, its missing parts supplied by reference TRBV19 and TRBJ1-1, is DGGITQSPKYLFRKEGQNVTLSCEQNLNHDAMYWYRQDPGQGLRLIYYSQIVNDFQKGDIAEGYSVSREKKESFPLTVTSAQKNPTAFYLCASSIPGQNTEAFFGQGTRLTVV.

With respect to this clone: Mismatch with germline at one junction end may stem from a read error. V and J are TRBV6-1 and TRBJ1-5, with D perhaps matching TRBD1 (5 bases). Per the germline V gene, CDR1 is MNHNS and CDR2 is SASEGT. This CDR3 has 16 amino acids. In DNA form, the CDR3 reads TGTGCCAGCAGTGAAAGCGGGGCAGTCGACAATCAGCCCCGGCATTTT. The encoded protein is CASSESGAVDNQPRHF.

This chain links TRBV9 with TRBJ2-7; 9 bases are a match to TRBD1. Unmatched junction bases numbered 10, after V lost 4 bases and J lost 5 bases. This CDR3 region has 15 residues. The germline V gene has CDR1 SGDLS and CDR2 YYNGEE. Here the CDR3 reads CASSLRTGVRDEQYF. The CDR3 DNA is TGTGCCAGCAGCCTTAGGACAGGGGTTCGCGACGAGCAGTACTTC.

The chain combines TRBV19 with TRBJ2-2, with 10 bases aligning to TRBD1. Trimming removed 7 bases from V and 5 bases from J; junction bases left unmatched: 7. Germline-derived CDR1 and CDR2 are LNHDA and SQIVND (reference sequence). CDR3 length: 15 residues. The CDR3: CASTPTGGPTGELFF. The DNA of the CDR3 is TGTGCCAGTACCCCGACAGGGGGCCCGACCGGGGAGCTGTTTTTT.

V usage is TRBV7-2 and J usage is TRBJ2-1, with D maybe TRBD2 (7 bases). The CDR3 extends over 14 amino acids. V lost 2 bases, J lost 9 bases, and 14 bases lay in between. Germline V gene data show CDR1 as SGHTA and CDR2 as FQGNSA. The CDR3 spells CASSLRGGSSEQFF. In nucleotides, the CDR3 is TGTGCCAGCAGCTTAAGGGGGGGGTCCAGTGAGCAGTTCTTC.

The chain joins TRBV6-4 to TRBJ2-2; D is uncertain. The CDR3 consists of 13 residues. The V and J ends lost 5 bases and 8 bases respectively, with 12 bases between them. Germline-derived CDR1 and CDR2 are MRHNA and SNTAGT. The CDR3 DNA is TGTGCCAGCAGTCCCACAGAAGTGGGGGAGCTGTTTTTT. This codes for CASSPTEVGELFF.

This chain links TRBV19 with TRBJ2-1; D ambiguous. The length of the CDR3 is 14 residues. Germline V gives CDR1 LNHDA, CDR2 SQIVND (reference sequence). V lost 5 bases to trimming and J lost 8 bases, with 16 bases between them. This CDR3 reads CASSALGVVDEQFF. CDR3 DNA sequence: TGTGCCAGTAGTGCGCTAGGAGTCGTCGATGAGCAGTTCTTC.

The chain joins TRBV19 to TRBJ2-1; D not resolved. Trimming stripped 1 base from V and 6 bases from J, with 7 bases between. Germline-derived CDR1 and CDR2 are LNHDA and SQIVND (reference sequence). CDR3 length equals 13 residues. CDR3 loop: CASSIGAPNEQFF. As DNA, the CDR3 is TGTGCCAGTAGTATAGGCGCCCCCAATGAGCAGTTCTTC.

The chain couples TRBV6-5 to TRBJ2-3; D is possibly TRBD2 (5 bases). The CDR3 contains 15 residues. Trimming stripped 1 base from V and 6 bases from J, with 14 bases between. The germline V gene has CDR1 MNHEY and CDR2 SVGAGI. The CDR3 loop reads CASSYYGDTGDTQYF. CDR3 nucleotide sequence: TGTGCCAGCAGTTACTATGGGGATACGGGGGATACGCAGTATTTT.

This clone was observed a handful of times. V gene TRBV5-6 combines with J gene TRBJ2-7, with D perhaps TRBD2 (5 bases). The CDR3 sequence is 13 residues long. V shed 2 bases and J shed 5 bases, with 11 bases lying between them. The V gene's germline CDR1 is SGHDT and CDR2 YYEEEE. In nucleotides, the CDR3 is TGTGCCAGCAGCTTTGAGGGTGCCAACGAGCAGTACTTC. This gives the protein CASSFEGANEQYF.

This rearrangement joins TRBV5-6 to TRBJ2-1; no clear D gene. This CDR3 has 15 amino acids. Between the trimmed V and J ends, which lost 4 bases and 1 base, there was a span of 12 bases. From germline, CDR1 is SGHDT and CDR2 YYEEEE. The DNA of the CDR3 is TGTGCCAGCAGCCTGGCAGGCGCATCCTACAATGAGCAGTTCTTC. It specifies CASSLAGASYNEQFF.

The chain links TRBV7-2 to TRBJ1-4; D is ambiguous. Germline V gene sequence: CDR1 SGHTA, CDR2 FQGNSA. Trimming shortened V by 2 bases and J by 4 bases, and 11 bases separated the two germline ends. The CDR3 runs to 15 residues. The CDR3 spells CASSLSPVNNEKLFF. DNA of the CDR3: TGTGCCAGCAGCTTATCGCCAGTGAATAATGAAAAACTGTTTTTT.

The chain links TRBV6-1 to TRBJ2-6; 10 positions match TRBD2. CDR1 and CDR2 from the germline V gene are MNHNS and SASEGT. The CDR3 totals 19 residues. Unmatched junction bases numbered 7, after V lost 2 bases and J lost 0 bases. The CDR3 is CASSELPSGGYSGANVLTF. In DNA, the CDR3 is TGTGCCAGCAGTGAACTGCCTAGCGGGGGCTACTCTGGGGCCAACGTCCTGACTTTC.

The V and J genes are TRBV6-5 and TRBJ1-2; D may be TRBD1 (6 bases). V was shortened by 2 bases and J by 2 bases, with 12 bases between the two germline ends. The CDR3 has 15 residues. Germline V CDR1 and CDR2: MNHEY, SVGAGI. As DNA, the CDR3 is TGTGCCAGCAGTTACCGAGGCAGGGGCAACTATGGCTACACCTTC. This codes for CASSYRGRGNYGYTF.